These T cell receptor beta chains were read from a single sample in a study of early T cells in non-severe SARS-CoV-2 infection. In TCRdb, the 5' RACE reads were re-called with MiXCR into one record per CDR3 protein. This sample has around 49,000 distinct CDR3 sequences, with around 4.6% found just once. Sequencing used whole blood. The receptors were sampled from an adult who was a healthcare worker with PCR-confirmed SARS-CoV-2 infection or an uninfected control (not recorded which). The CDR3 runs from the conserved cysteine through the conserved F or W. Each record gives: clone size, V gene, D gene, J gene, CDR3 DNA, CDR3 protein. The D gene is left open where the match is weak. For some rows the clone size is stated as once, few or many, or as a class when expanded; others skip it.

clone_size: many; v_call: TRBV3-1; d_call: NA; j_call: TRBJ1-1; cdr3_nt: TGTGCCAGCAGCCGAGGGGTGCCGGACACTGAAGCTTTCTTT; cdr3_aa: CASSRGVPDTEAFF
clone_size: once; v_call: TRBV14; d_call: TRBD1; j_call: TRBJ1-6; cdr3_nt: TGTGCCAGCAGCCAAGTTGGGACAGGGAATTCACCCCTCCACTTT; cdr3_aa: CASSQVGTGNSPLHF
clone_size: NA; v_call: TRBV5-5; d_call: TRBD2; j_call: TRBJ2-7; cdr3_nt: TGTGCCAGCAGACCAACCGGGACTAGCGGGAGAAATCCCTACGAGCAGTACTTC; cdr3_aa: CASRPTGTSGRNPYEQYF
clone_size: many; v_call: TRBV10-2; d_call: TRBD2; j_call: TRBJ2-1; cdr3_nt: TGCGCCAGCAGTGAGTGGACTAGCGGGCCTCTAAATGAGCAGTTCTTC; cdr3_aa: CASSEWTSGPLNEQFF
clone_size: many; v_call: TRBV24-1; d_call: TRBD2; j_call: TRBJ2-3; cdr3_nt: TGTGCCACCGGCGCTAGCGGGGAGAACACAGATACGCAGTATTTT; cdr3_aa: CATGASGENTDTQYF
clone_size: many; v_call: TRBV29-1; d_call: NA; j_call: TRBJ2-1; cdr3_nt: TGCAGCGTTGATCAGGGGCGAAGCTCCTACAATGAGCAGTTCTTC; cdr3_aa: CSVDQGRSSYNEQFF
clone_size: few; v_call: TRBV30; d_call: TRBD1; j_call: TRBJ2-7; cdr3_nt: TGTGCCTGGGCTTTACCCGGGACAGACGTATACGAGCAGTACTTC; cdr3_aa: CAWALPGTDVYEQYF
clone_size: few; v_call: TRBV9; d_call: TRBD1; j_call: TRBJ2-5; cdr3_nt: TGTGCCAGCACCTCAGGGGGAGCCCCCTCCCCTTCTGAGACCCAGTACTTC; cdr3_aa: CASTSGGAPSPSETQYF
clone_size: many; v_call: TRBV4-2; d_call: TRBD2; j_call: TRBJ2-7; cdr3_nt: TGTGCCAGCAGCCAAGATATGAGCGGGAGTGCAGTTGCCTACGAGCAGTACTTC; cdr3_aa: CASSQDMSGSAVAYEQYF
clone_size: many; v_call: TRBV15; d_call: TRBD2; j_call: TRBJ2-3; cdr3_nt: TGTGCCACCAGCACAGGACTAGCTCCAGATACGCAGTATTTT; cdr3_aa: CATSTGLAPDTQYF
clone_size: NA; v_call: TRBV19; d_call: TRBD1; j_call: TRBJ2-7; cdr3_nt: TGTGCCAGTAGTCCGGACAGGGTGTCCTACGAGCAGTACTTC; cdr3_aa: CASSPDRVSYEQYF
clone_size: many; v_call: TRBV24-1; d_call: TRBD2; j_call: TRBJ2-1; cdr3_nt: TGTGCCACCAGTGACCTCACTAGCGGCTCACCTAATGGGGAGCAGTTCTTC; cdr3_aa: CATSDLTSGSPNGEQFF
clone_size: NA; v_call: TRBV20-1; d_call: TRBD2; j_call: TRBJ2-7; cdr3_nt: TGCAGTGCTAGAGGAGTAGCGGGAGTTCTCTACGAGCAGTACTTC; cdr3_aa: CSARGVAGVLYEQYF
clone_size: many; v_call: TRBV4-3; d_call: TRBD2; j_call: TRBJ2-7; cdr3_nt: TGCGCCAGCAGCCAAGAGTTAAAGACTAGCGGGATCGAGCAGTACTTC; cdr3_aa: CASSQELKTSGIEQYF
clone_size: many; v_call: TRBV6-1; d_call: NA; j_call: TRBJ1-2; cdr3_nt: TGTGCCAGCAGTGAAGTAGGGGCTAACTATGGCTACACCTTC; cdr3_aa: CASSEVGANYGYTF
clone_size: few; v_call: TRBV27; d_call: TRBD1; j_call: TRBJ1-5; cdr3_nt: TGTGCCAGCAGCCGGACAGGGGGCGGTATCTTCAATCAGCCCCAGCATTTT; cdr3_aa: CASSRTGGGIFNQPQHF
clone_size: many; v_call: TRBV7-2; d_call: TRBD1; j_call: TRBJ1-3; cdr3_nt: TGTGCCAGCAGTATGGGACAGGCCTCTGGAAACACCATATATTTT; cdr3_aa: CASSMGQASGNTIYF
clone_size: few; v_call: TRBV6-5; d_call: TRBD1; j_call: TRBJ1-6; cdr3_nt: TGTGCCAGCAGTGCTGTGGGACAGGGGGCAGGGAGATTGAATTCACCCCTCCACTTT; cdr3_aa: CASSAVGQGAGRLNSPLHF
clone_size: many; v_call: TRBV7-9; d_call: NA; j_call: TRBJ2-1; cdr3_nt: TGTGCCAGCAGTTGGGCCGGAGGGCCATACAATGAGCAGTTCTTC; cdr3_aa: CASSWAGGPYNEQFF
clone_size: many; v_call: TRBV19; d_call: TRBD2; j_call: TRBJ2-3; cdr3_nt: TGTGCCACGGGACTAGCGACAGACACGCAGTATTTT; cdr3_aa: CATGLATDTQYF
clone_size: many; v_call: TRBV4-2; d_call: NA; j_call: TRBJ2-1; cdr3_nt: TGTGCCAGCAGCCCTAGACAGGTTGGCGGGAGTCGCGCTGAGCAGTTCTTC; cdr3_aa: CASSPRQVGGSRAEQFF
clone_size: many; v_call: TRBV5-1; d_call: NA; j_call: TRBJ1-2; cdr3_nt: TGCGCCAGCAGCTTCGCAGCTTATGGCTACACCTTC; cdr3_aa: CASSFAAYGYTF
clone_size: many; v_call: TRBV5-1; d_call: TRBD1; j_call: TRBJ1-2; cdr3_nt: TGCGCCAGCAGCTTGACAGGGGGCCTTGGCTATGGCTACACCTTC; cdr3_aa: CASSLTGGLGYGYTF